Sequencing of this TCR beta chain was carried out in a study of breast tumors, draining lymph nodes, adjacent tissues. Breast cancer patients provided tissue from their axillary draining lymph nodes. Study-wide results and caveats: Tumor repertoires ranked between lymph nodes and nontumor tissue in diversity, with V and J gene preferences. Tumor and nontumor repertoires were significantly more similar in luminal-like than in basal-like breast cancer. That most tumor T cells come from lymph nodes remained unproven.

TCRdb independently ran MiXCR on the multiplex PCR reads; one entry per CDR3 protein. The sample shows about 89,000 distinct CDR3 sequences, about 27% of them seen only once. This clonotype was recorded many times. The antigen is undetermined. The receptor was isolated from a female donor with breast cancer. Some clones in this sample may be carry-over from other donors' samples. The sample was axillary lymph node tissue.

The CDR3, as DNA: TGTGCCACCTCGACTAGCGGGAGGGGAGAGACCCAGTACTTC. It specifies CATSTSGRGETQYF. The chain has TRBV12-3 or TRBV12-4 and TRBJ2-5; 14 nucleotides align to TRBD2. The CDR3 is made up of 14 amino acids. V lost 10 bases, J lost 4 bases, and 5 bases stayed unmatched.